These 28 T cell receptor beta chains originate from one sample sequenced in a study of blood T cell repertoires in COVID-19 (dated by TCRdb to about 2020). Preparation of the library involved the immunoSEQ multiplex PCR assay. TCRdb carries this immuneACCESS record with in-frame sequences only. Its versions omit some clonotypes, under half of them owing to an unresolved V gene in the studies checked, with the rest unexplained. The sample table lists about 68,000 clones, 70% to 90% of them with a count of one. 20% to 25% of the sample is in the top ten clones. Sequencing was carried out using peripheral blood. The receptors come from a man in his forties or fifties with acute or convalescent COVID-19.

The V and J genes are TRBV2 and TRBJ2-3; TRBD1 aligns across 8 bases. The CDR3 loop spans 15 amino acids. Trimming took 5 bases from V and 5 from J; bases not matched to a gene: 9. From germline, CDR1 is SNHLY and CDR2 FYNNEI. DNA for the CDR3: TGTGCCAGCAGTCGCAGGGGGCTGTATCGAGATACGCAGTATTTT. It codes for CASSRRGLYRDTQYF.

This chain joins TRBV24-1 and TRBJ1-2; TRBD1 agrees at 7 bases. Germline V gives CDR1 KGHDR, CDR2 SFDVKD. The trim removed 3 bases at V and 4 bases at J, leaving 13 bases unmatched. This CDR3 contains 17 residues. CDR3 nucleotide sequence: TGTGCCACCAGTGATACCGCGGGCGACAGGGACTCCTATGGCTACACCTTC. This encodes CATSDTAGDRDSYGYTF.

The rearrangement uses TRBV9 and TRBJ2-1; TRBD1 might be the D (5 bases). The CDR3 totals 15 residues. Germline loops: CDR1 SGDLS, CDR2 YYNGEE. V lost 0 bases to trimming and J lost 4 bases, with 11 bases between them. The CDR3 region has the DNA TGTGCCAGCAGCGTAGGTGGGGCTCAGTACAATGAGCAGTTCTTC. Translation gives CASSVGGAQYNEQFF.

V gene TRBV3-1 (or the pseudogene TRBV3-2) combines with J gene TRBJ1-2; possibly TRBD1 for D (5 bases). CDR3 length equals 15 residues. The V and J ends lost 4 bases and 5 bases respectively, with 17 bases between them. From germline, CDR1 is LGHDT and CDR2 YNNKEL (reference sequence). The CDR3 DNA sequence: TGTGCCAGCAGCCCCCCCCAGGGTTGGCGATATGGCTACACCTTC. This sequence encodes CASSPPQGWRYGYTF.

The J gene is TRBJ2-2, the V gene TRBV5-6; 9 bases fit TRBD2. J gave up 0 bases and V 0 bases, and 3 bases lay outside the gene matches. This CDR3 region has 17 residues. CDR1 is SGHDT and CDR2 is YYEEEE in the germline V gene. CDR3: CASSLGSGGTNTGELFF. The DNA for the CDR3 is TGTGCCAGCAGCTTGGGTAGCGGGGGCACGAACACCGGGGAGCTGTTTTTT.

This chain links TRBV5-1 with TRBJ1-1; D gene unclear. Trimming removed 3 bases at V and 1 base at J, with 10 bases between. CDR1 is SGHRS and CDR2 is YFSETQ in the germline V gene. The CDR3 has 14 residues. CDR3 protein: CASSSWAANTEAFF. CDR3 DNA: TGCGCCAGCAGCTCGTGGGCCGCGAACACTGAAGCTTTCTTT.

The gene calls are TRBV2 and TRBJ2-5; D is ambiguous. CDR1 is SNHLY and CDR2 is FYNNEI in the germline V gene. The CDR3 has 12 amino acids. The V end lost 4 bases, the J end lost 3 bases, and 6 bases lay between the germline ends. CDR3 amino acids: CASSAIEETQYF. The CDR3 DNA sequence: TGTGCCAGCAGTGCTATAGAAGAGACCCAGTACTTC.

The rearrangement joins TRBV7-2 to TRBJ2-1, with TRBD1 identical over 11 bases. The ends lost 8 bases at V and 7 bases at J; junction bases unmatched: 7. Germline CDR1 SGHTA, CDR2 FQGNSA. The CDR3 has 14 residues. The CDR3 here is CASCWTGGENEQFF. The CDR3 DNA reads TGTGCCAGCTGCTGGACAGGGGGCGAGAATGAGCAGTTCTTC.

The DNA of the CDR3 is TGTGCCAGCAGCGTAGAACCTGATTCACCCCTCCACTTT. Translating gives CASSVEPDSPLHF. The genes are TRBV3-1 (or the pseudogene TRBV3-2) and TRBJ1-6, with no clear D. V lost 5 bases to trimming and J lost 8 bases, with 10 bases between them. The CDR3 runs 13 residues. CDR1 and CDR2 from the germline V gene are LGHDT and YNNKEL (reference sequence).

CDR3 sequence (DNA): TGTGCCAGCAGCTTAGCGGGGGGCCGGACAGGGCGTGGCGGCTACACCTTC. This sequence encodes CASSLAGGRTGRGGYTF. The chain links TRBV7-9 to TRBJ1-2; 8 bases are a match to TRBD1. CDR3 length: 17 residues. Germline assignment: CDR1 SEHNR and CDR2 FQNEAQ (reference sequence). Trimming removed 0 bases from V and 8 bases from J; junction bases left unmatched: 14.

The CDR3 DNA follows: TGTGCCAGCAGCGTAACTCAAGGGACAGGTGGAGTAACTAATGAAAAACTGTTTTTT. This encodes CASSVTQGTGGVTNEKLFF. The V gene is TRBV9, the J gene TRBJ1-4; 8 nucleotides match TRBD1. The J segment lost 1 base and the V segment lost 1 base, leaving 12 bases of the junction unmatched. CDR3 size: 19 residues. The germline V gene encodes CDR1 SGDLS and CDR2 YYNGEE.

This sequence joins TRBV6-5 and TRBJ1-1, with D tentatively TRBD1 (5 bases). Germline V gene sequence: CDR1 MNHEY, CDR2 SVGAGI. Trimming removed 6 bases at V and 1 base at J, with 15 bases between. The CDR3 loop spans 15 amino acids. CDR3: CASSLYWGQNTEAFF. In DNA, the CDR3 is TGTGCCAGCAGCCTTTACTGGGGCCAGAACACTGAAGCTTTCTTT.

CDR3 residues: CASSRDTQETQYF. The CDR3 nucleotides read TGTGCCAGCAGCCGGGACACCCAAGAGACCCAGTACTTC. V usage is TRBV7-3 and J usage is TRBJ2-5; TRBD1 might be the D (6 bases). Germline CDR1 is SGHTA and CDR2 is FQGTGA. The V and J ends lost 5 bases and 1 base respectively, with 8 bases between them. The CDR3 contains 13 residues. Based on the CDR3 plus reference TRBV7-3 and TRBJ2-5, the full variable domain is GAGVSQTPSNKVTEKGKYVELRCDPISGHTALYWYRQSLGQGPEFLIYFQGTGAADDSGLPNDRFFAVRPEGSVSTLKIQRTERGDSAVYLCASSRDTQETQYFGPGTRLLVL.

The CDR3 DNA reads as TGTGCCAGTAGTGACAGGGGGCTGAACACCGGGGAGCTGTTTTTT. This gives the protein CASSDRGLNTGELFF. The gene calls are TRBV19 and TRBJ2-2; 10 nucleotides align to TRBD1. CDR3 length equals 15 residues. Germline assignment: CDR1 LNHDA and CDR2 SQIVND (reference sequence). V shed 5 bases and J 1 base; nucleotides not matched to a gene: 1.

This clone appeared a single time. The chain has TRBV6-5 and TRBJ2-1; 7 nucleotides match TRBD2. This CDR3 has 13 residues. CDR1 is MNHEY and CDR2 is SVGAGI in the germline V gene. J lost 8 bases, V lost 8 bases, and 9 bases had no gene match. The CDR3 reads CASHKRGYDEQFF. In DNA form, the CDR3 reads TGTGCCAGCCACAAGCGGGGATACGATGAGCAGTTCTTC.

This sequence joins TRBV7-9 and TRBJ2-7; 9 bases are shared with TRBD1. The CDR3 has 16 amino acids. Per germline, CDR1 SEHNR and CDR2 FQNEAQ (reference sequence). Trimming cost V 5 bases and J 0 bases; bases outside gene matches: 8. The CDR3: CASSPQQGQGSYEQYF. The CDR3 region has the DNA TGTGCCAGCAGCCCACAACAGGGACAGGGCTCCTACGAGCAGTACTTC. The complete variable domain, with remaining parts taken from reference TRBV7-9 and TRBJ2-7, reads DTGVSQNPRHKITKRGQNVTFRCDPISEHNRLYWYRQTLGQGPEFLTYFQNEAQLEKSRLLSDRFSAERPKGSFSTLEIQRTEQGDSAMYLCASSPQQGQGSYEQYFGPGTRLTVT.

The V gene is TRBV14, the J gene TRBJ2-7; 12 bases align to TRBD2. After removal of 5 bases from V and 4 bases from J, the junction contained 15 bases not matched to a gene. CDR3 length: 18 amino acids. Germline loops: CDR1 SGHDN, CDR2 FVKESK. The CDR3 loop reads CASSKSPYLAGGQYEQYF. The CDR3 nucleotides are TGTGCCAGCAGCAAAAGTCCCTATCTAGCGGGGGGGCAGTACGAGCAGTACTTC.

The table lists this clone with many counts. The chain uses TRBV6-5 and TRBJ1-2; D uncertain. The CDR3 spans 14 residues. V was clipped by 2 bases and J by 0 bases, with 7 bases between them. From germline, CDR1 is MNHEY and CDR2 SVGAGI. CDR3 region: CASSYRGANYGYTF. In DNA form, the CDR3 reads TGTGCCAGCAGTTACCGCGGCGCTAACTATGGCTACACCTTC.

J is TRBJ1-2 and V is TRBV10-3; the D is unclear. The germline CDR1 and CDR2 sequences are ENHRY and SYGVKD. The CDR3 extends over 13 amino acids. V dropped 6 bases and J dropped 2 bases, with 10 bases sitting between them. CDR3 in amino acids: CAISFQENYGYTF. The CDR3 DNA is TGTGCCATCAGCTTCCAGGAAAACTATGGCTACACCTTC.

This sequence joins TRBV18 and TRBJ1-4, with D tentatively TRBD1 (5 bases). Per the germline V gene, CDR1 is KGHSH and CDR2 is LQKENI. Trimming stripped 2 bases from V and 0 bases from J, with 16 bases between. This CDR3 comprises 18 residues. The DNA for the CDR3 is TGTGCCAGCTCACCATCGGGGGAATCTTGGGCAACTAATGAAAAACTGTTTTTT. Protein product: CASSPSGESWATNEKLFF.

The chain joins TRBV19 to TRBJ1-1; the D is unclear. V lost 3 bases to trimming and J lost 1 base, with 9 bases between them. Germline V lookup: CDR1 LNHDA, CDR2 SQIVND (reference sequence). The CDR3 extends over 14 amino acids. DNA of the CDR3: TGTGCCAGTAGTATTCAGGTACAGAACACTGAAGCTTTCTTT. Encoded protein: CASSIQVQNTEAFF. Together with reference TRBV19 and TRBJ1-1, the CDR3 gives the full variable domain: DGGITQSPKYLFRKEGQNVTLSCEQNLNHDAMYWYRQDPGQGLRLIYYSQIVNDFQKGDIAEGYSVSREKKESFPLTVTSAQKNPTAFYLCASSIQVQNTEAFFGQGTRLTVV.

J is TRBJ2-5 and V is TRBV7-8; 9 bases line up with TRBD1. J was trimmed by 5 bases and V by 5 bases; bases with no gene match: 9. Germline V gene sequence: CDR1 SGHVS, CDR2 FQNEAQ. The CDR3 has 15 amino acids. CDR3 in amino acids: CASSLGTGLAETQYF. Here the CDR3 DNA reads TGTGCCAGCAGCCTCGGGACAGGGCTTGCGGAGACCCAGTACTTC.

This chain uses TRBV5-5 with TRBJ1-2; 7 nucleotides align to TRBD1. The CDR3 has 14 amino acids. The ends lost 2 bases at V and 8 bases at J; junction bases unmatched: 9. In germline, CDR1 is SGHKS, CDR2 YYEKEE (reference sequence). The CDR3 coding sequence is TGTGCCAGCAGCTTTACCTCCGGGACAGACGGCTACACCTTC. This translates into CASSFTSGTDGYTF.

The chain is built from TRBV5-1 and TRBJ2-1, with 8 bases matching TRBD1. Unmatched junction bases numbered 9, after V lost 7 bases and J lost 3 bases. Germline V gene lookup returns CDR1 SGHRS and CDR2 YFSETQ. The CDR3 runs 15 residues. The CDR3 DNA reads TGCGCCAGCGCTCAGGCGACAGGGGACTACAATGAGCAGTTCTTC. Protein: CASAQATGDYNEQFF.

The chain has TRBV4-1 and TRBJ2-1; 9 positions agree with TRBD2. The germline CDR1 and CDR2 sequences are MGHRA and YSYEKL. Germline trimming cut 1 base from V and 6 bases from J; bases unmatched to any gene: 13. The CDR3 extends over 18 amino acids. The CDR3 DNA follows: TGCGCCAGCAGCCAAGTGCGAGGAGGGGGACTAGCATCCAATGAGCAGTTCTTC. This encodes CASSQVRGGGLASNEQFF.

This clone was observed once. The chain has TRBV7-3 and TRBJ2-3; possibly TRBD1 for D (6 bases). The germline CDR1 and CDR2 sequences are SGHTA and FQGTGA. V was cut by 5 bases and J by 0 bases, with 15 bases left in between. The CDR3 is 16 residues long. The CDR3 bases are TGTGCCAGCAGCCCCAATGGAGACAGGAGCACAGATACGCAGTATTTT. It specifies CASSPNGDRSTDTQYF.

The chain recombines TRBV20-1 with TRBJ2-7; TRBD1 might be the D (5 bases). Between the trimmed V and J ends, which lost 3 bases and 3 bases, there was a span of 12 bases. Per germline, CDR1 DFQATT and CDR2 SNEGSKA (reference sequence). The CDR3 is made up of 13 amino acids. The CDR3 DNA reads as TGCAGTGCTAGTGGCTTAGGGGACTACGAGCAGTACTTC. Translating it yields CSASGLGDYEQYF.

The rearrangement uses TRBV7-6 and TRBJ2-2; 9 positions match TRBD2. CDR3 length: 15 amino acids. Trimming at V came to 3 bases and at J to 5 bases, leaving 4 bases not matched to a gene. The germline V gene encodes CDR1 SGHVS and CDR2 FNYEAQ. CDR3 amino acids: CASSFSGGTTGELFF. DNA for the CDR3: TGTGCCAGCAGCTTTAGCGGGGGAACGACCGGGGAGCTGTTTTTT.